These T cell receptor beta chains were read from a single sample in a study of blood T cell repertoires in COVID-19. Some clones are missing from TCRdb's copy, which holds only in-frame ones; the method was immunoSEQ multiplex PCR. The table includes over 300,000 clones, 89% detected once. Sequencing was carried out using peripheral blood. Source of these receptors: a middle-aged man with acute or convalescent COVID-19. CDR3s leave out the opening cysteine and the closing phenylalanine or tryptophan. Each record gives: V gene, J gene, CDR3 protein.

>TRBV4-2|TRBJ1-2
ASSDTGTGPNYGYT
>TRBV4-3|TRBJ2-3
ASSQVGGGTDTQY
>TRBV27|TRBJ2-5
ASWADSRQETQY
>TRBV10-3|TRBJ2-7
AISEIRGQGSSYEQY
>TRBV5-1|TRBJ2-1
ASSLDGQEYNEQF
>TRBV5-1|TRBJ2-3
ASSLAPGDTQY
>TRBV5-4|TRBJ1-2
ASSFPGRDGYT
>TRBV18|TRBJ1-1
ASSELKTGLTEAF
>TRBV7-3|TRBJ2-2
ASSLNSRVLNTGELF
>TRBV6-1|TRBJ1-2
ASSERDRGTYGYT
>TRBV10-2|TRBJ1-5
ASSEQNSNQPQH
>TRBV7-2|TRBJ2-3
ASSLGYGRGPDTQY
>TRBV5-1|TRBJ1-6
ASSDGTGGGYSPLH
>TRBV30|TRBJ2-7
AWSPGPGMGN
>TRBV5-4|TRBJ1-1
ASSLRAGGSGTEAF
>TRBV6-5|TRBJ2-7
ASSYGSLYEQY
>TRBV5-1|TRBJ2-7
ASSLDGRGSYEQY
>TRBV7-2|TRBJ2-2
ASSLVSGPGELF
>TRBV9|TRBJ2-3
ASSLGGGTDTQY
>TRBV19|TRBJ1-1
ASLLRDRGSNTEAF
>TRBV5-4|TRBJ2-1
ASSLGQGSYNEQF
>TRBV3-1/TRBV3-2|TRBJ1-6
ASNWDRENSPLH
>TRBV6-5|TRBJ2-3
ASSYAVGTDTDTQY
>TRBV15|TRBJ1-6
ATSRAATGIGSPLH
>TRBV28|TRBJ1-2
ASSLGQGNGYT
>TRBV4-2|TRBJ1-1
ASSQVGGGRTEAF
>TRBV10-1|TRBJ2-7
ASSEVGTGVFSEQY
>TRBV19|TRBJ2-6
ASSTRAGGWSGANVLT
>TRBV15|TRBJ2-7
ATSRGQRQYEQY
>TRBV6-2/TRBV6-3|TRBJ1-2
ASSYLGQGEDGYT
>TRBV27|TRBJ2-6
ASSSPGWEGSGANVLT
>TRBV2|TRBJ1-1
ASSLRQGPEAF
>TRBV6-1|TRBJ2-2
ASREAGVTGELF
>TRBV28|TRBJ1-1
ASSLNIDGTEAF
>TRBV6-2/TRBV6-3|TRBJ1-5
ASSYSFSQGRPQH
>TRBV12-3/TRBV12-4|TRBJ1-1
ASSRDKRTEAF
>TRBV18|TRBJ1-2
ASSPESGDGYT
>TRBV28|TRBJ2-1
ASSLGRDSPYNEQF
>TRBV3-1/TRBV3-2|TRBJ1-2
ASSLGQGAYPYGYT
>TRBV28|TRBJ1-5
ASSLSRRLGLQPQH
>TRBV19|TRBJ1-1
ASSFYTESEAF
>TRBV5-4|TRBJ2-1
ASSFLAGGSYNEQF
>TRBV29-1|TRBJ2-7
SVRDRGYEQY
>TRBV29-1|TRBJ2-4
SVESRLAGPIQY
>TRBV4-2|TRBJ2-3
ASSHEPIGGGADTQY
>TRBV4-1|TRBJ2-7
ASSQDILRGYEQY
>TRBV6-6|TRBJ1-2
ASRGQGRNGYT
>TRBV4-3|TRBJ2-1
ASSQSTGRYNEQF
>TRBV7-2|TRBJ2-5
ASSPRPGRETQY
>TRBV5-1|TRBJ1-1
ASSPGKGEAF
>TRBV30|TRBJ2-4
AWSPPSEVPIQY
>TRBV30|TRBJ1-5
AWSNGGGQPQH
>TRBV28|TRBJ1-1
ASSYLGGRTEAF